These 19 T cell receptor beta chains originate from one sample sequenced in a study of blood T cell repertoires in COVID-19. The protocol was immunoSEQ multiplex PCR, while the TCRdb copy is restricted to in-frame clones and leaves out a portion. The sample lists 100,000 to 150,000 clones, about 87% occurring once. The sequenced material came from peripheral blood. The receptors here all came from a man aged 45-60 years with acute or convalescent COVID-19.

This chain links TRBV28 with TRBJ2-1; a possible D gene is TRBD2 (6 bases). Germline V gene data show CDR1 as MDHEN and CDR2 as SYDVKM. Trimming took 4 bases from V and 4 from J, leaving 11 bases between them. The length of the CDR3 is 14 residues. The CDR3 reads CASSWGLAYNEQFF. CDR3 DNA: TGTGCCAGCAGTTGGGGACTTGCGTACAATGAGCAGTTCTTC.

The chain uses TRBV3-1 (or the pseudogene TRBV3-2) and TRBJ1-6; D is undetermined. V was shortened by 1 base and J by 10 bases, with 11 bases between the two germline ends. Germline lookup yields CDR1 LGHDT and CDR2 YNNKEL (reference sequence). CDR3 length: 14 amino acids. CDR3 coding DNA: TGTGCCAGCAGCCAAGGGCGGGTTGAGTCACCCCTCCACTTT. The encoded protein is CASSQGRVESPLHF.

The chain uses TRBV29-1 and TRBJ2-3; 10 nucleotides line up with TRBD1. V lost 5 bases, J lost 3 bases, and 5 bases stayed unmatched. Per germline, CDR1 SQVTM and CDR2 ANQGSEA. The CDR3 runs 14 residues. CDR3 sequence reads: CSVRGQGRTDTQYF. The CDR3 DNA reads as TGCAGCGTTAGGGGACAGGGGAGGACAGATACGCAGTATTTT.

This chain links TRBV7-9 with TRBJ1-5; TRBD1 matches 8 bases. This CDR3 is 13 amino acids long. Trimming at V came to 4 bases and at J to 6 bases, leaving 2 bases not matched to a gene. Germline CDR1 is SEHNR and CDR2 is FQNEAQ (reference sequence). The CDR3 here is CASSSQGAQPQHF. CDR3 coding DNA: TGTGCCAGCAGCTCCCAGGGGGCTCAGCCCCAGCATTTT.

The gene calls are TRBV28 and TRBJ1-2; 7 bases fit TRBD1. The CDR3 has 14 residues. With V trimmed by 5 bases and J by 8 bases, 11 bases remained unmatched. Per germline, CDR1 MDHEN and CDR2 SYDVKM. The CDR3 region has the DNA TGTGCCAGCAGTACGCCGACAGGGATCTTAGGCTACACCTTC. As protein: CASSTPTGILGYTF.

The CDR3, as DNA: TGTGCCAGCAGCCGACCGGGACTAGCGGGAATCAATGAGCAGTTCTTC. Translated, it gives CASSRPGLAGINEQFF. The chain is built from TRBV28 and TRBJ2-1; 13 nucleotides match TRBD2. V shed 6 bases, J shed 6 bases, and the junction held 8 bases outside the gene matches. The CDR3 loop spans 16 amino acids. Germline loops: CDR1 MDHEN, CDR2 SYDVKM.

The rearrangement joins TRBV18 to TRBJ1-1; tentative D call: TRBD1 (5 bases). Germline V gene lookup returns CDR1 KGHSH and CDR2 LQKENI. Trimming stripped 3 bases from V and 0 bases from J, with 8 bases between. The CDR3 contains 14 residues. The CDR3 region has the DNA TGTGCCAGCTCACCGGGGGGTATGAACACTGAAGCTTTCTTT. Translating it yields CASSPGGMNTEAFF.

This clone was seen a handful of times. J is TRBJ1-5 and V is TRBV28; possible D gene TRBD1, 5 bases. The ends were cut back, 10 bases at V and 7 bases at J, with 17 bases in the middle. The CDR3 has 13 residues. Germline loops: CDR1 MDHEN, CDR2 SYDVKM. The CDR3 DNA reads TGTGCCACCCAGGGTAACCAATACCAGCCCCAGCATTTT. It translates to CATQGNQYQPQHF.

The chain couples TRBV5-1 to TRBJ2-3; perhaps TRBD2 as D (6 bases). The ends were cut back, 3 bases at V and 1 base at J, with 12 bases in the middle. The CDR3 runs 15 residues. The germline V gene has CDR1 SGHRS and CDR2 YFSETQ. The CDR3 DNA follows: TGCGCCAGCAGCTCGGCGGGGCTCGGCACAGATACGCAGTATTTT. It specifies CASSSAGLGTDTQYF.

Points on this clone: Likely a read error: the CDR3 ends without its conserved phenylalanine or tryptophan. The DNA is left out, because the CDR3 cannot be placed on it with certainty; the CDR3 is given as TCRdb lists it. This rearrangement joins TRBV6-2 or TRBV6-3 to TRBJ1-2; the table's D call, TRBD1, was not checked against the DNA. The CDR3 comprises 12 residues, both ends counted. The germline V gene has CDR1 MNHEY and CDR2 SVGEGT. Here the CDR3 reads CASSYRGGECYI.

The chain is built from TRBV7-9 and TRBJ1-5; no clear D. Looked up from germline, CDR1 is SEHNR and CDR2 is FQNEAQ (reference sequence). V lost 4 bases, J lost 5 bases, and 6 bases lay in between. The CDR3 length is 12 residues. In DNA form, the CDR3 reads TGTGCCAGCAGCTCTCTTCATCAGCCCCAGCATTTT. Its translation is CASSSLHQPQHF.

CDR3 sequence: CASSPGLAGDTDTQYF. CDR3 nucleotides: TGTGCCAGCAGCCCCGGACTAGCGGGAGACACAGATACGCAGTATTTT. V usage is TRBV5-6 and J usage is TRBJ2-3; TRBD2 aligns across 13 bases. Looked up from germline, CDR1 is SGHDT and CDR2 is YYEEEE. The trim removed 4 bases at V and 2 bases at J, leaving 4 bases unmatched. This CDR3 spans 16 amino acids.

The chain uses TRBV9 and TRBJ1-3; 7 nucleotides align to TRBD1. This CDR3 is 15 amino acids long. With 3 bases clipped from V and 2 bases from J, the junction kept 5 bases outside the gene matches. Germline CDR1 SGDLS, CDR2 YYNGEE. This chain's CDR3 is CASSGSTGTGNTIYF. CDR3 DNA: TGTGCCAGCAGCGGCTCGACAGGGACTGGAAACACCATATATTTT.

V is TRBV3-1 (or the pseudogene TRBV3-2) and J is TRBJ2-1; D is possibly TRBD2 (5 bases). Germline CDR1 reads LGHDT; CDR2 reads YNNKEL (reference sequence). The V gene lost 4 bases and the J gene lost 10 bases, with 20 bases spanning the gap. CDR3 size: 15 residues. In DNA form, the CDR3 reads TGTGCCAGCAGCCCTCGGGATTCCCGATTCCCAGAGCAGTTCTTC. It is translated as CASSPRDSRFPEQFF.

V is TRBV6-1 and J is TRBJ1-6; possibly TRBD1 for D (5 bases). The CDR3 loop spans 14 amino acids. CDR1 MNHNS and CDR2 SASEGT come from the germline V gene. Trimming removed 2 bases at V and 8 bases at J, with 10 bases between. In DNA, the CDR3 is TGTGCCAGCAGTGAACACCCCAGGGATTCACCCCTCCACTTT. Amino acid sequence: CASSEHPRDSPLHF.

The rearrangement links TRBV29-1 to TRBJ1-1, with TRBD1 matching 7 bases. This CDR3 region has 13 residues. Germline assignment: CDR1 SQVTM and CDR2 ANQGSEA. V lost 6 bases to trimming and J lost 6 bases; unmatched junction nucleotides: 10. In DNA form, the CDR3 reads TGCAGCGTCCGACAGGGAATGTTGGCTGAAGCTTTCTTT. Protein product: CSVRQGMLAEAFF.

The chain's CDR3 is CASSLELETQYF. In DNA, the CDR3 is TGCGCCAGCAGCTTGGAGCTAGAGACCCAGTACTTC. The V gene is TRBV5-1, the J gene TRBJ2-5; no reliable D call. Germline CDR1 reads SGHRS; CDR2 reads YFSETQ. The CDR3 extends over 12 amino acids. V lost 0 bases to trimming and J lost 4 bases, with 4 bases between them. Complete variable domain (other parts from reference TRBV5-1 and TRBJ2-5): KAGVTQTPRYLIKTRGQQVTLSCSPISGHRSVSWYQQTPGQGLQFLFEYFSETQRNKGNFPGRFSGRQFSNSRSEMNVSTLELGDSALYLCASSLELETQYFGPGTRLLVL.

The V gene is TRBV5-4, the J gene TRBJ2-7; 8 bases line up with TRBD1. The CDR3 runs to 15 residues. V lost 6 bases, J lost 3 bases, and 11 bases stayed unmatched. Germline values: CDR1 SGHNT, CDR2 YYREEE (reference sequence). CDR3 amino acids: CASTQSTGERYEQYF. The CDR3 nucleotides read TGTGCCAGCACCCAATCGACAGGGGAGCGCTACGAGCAGTACTTC. Supplemented by reference TRBV5-4 and TRBJ2-7, the full variable domain reads ETGVTQSPTHLIKTRGQQVTLRCSSQSGHNTVSWYQQALGQGPQFIFQYYREEENGRGNFPPRFSGLQFPNYSSELNVNALELDDSALYLCASTQSTGERYEQYFGPGTRLTVT.

Here the CDR3 reads CASSGGLGQGAGELFF. The CDR3 coding sequence is TGCGCCAGCAGTGGAGGATTAGGACAGGGGGCCGGGGAGCTGTTTTTT. The chain recombines TRBV10-1 with TRBJ2-2, with TRBD1 matching 10 bases. Trimming removed 4 bases from V and 6 bases from J; junction bases left unmatched: 8. This CDR3 comprises 16 residues. The V gene's germline CDR1 is WNHNN and CDR2 SYGVQD (reference sequence).